The entry that follows covers one T cell receptor beta chain sequence. Likely a read error: the CDR3 ends without its conserved phenylalanine or tryptophan. From unsorted bulk tissue weighing about 20-31 mg, DNA and RNA were co-extracted. This CDR3 region has 16 residues. The ends lost 5 bases at V and 7 bases at J; junction bases unmatched: 8. Germline CDR1 reads MNHEY; CDR2 reads SVGEGT. These data come from a study of tumor-infiltrating lymphocytes in primary liver carcinoma. Making TCR beta cDNA involved approximately 0.5 ug total RNA and a constant-region primer. Each TCR beta library was derived from three nested multiplex PCR rounds that employed slightly modified ARM-PCR. Each of the first two PCR rounds ran 9 to 11 cycles with TRBV1-TRBV30 forward and C-beta reverse primers. TCRdb passed the multiplex PCR reads through MiXCR, listing each CDR3 protein once. The data hold some 38,000 distinct CDR3 sequences, with roughly 80% observed a single time.

The chain links TRBV6-2 or TRBV6-3 to TRBJ2-1; 13 bases agree with TRBD2. The clonotype comes from a man aged 40-49 years with primary liver carcinoma and hepatitis B virus infection. The sample was liver tumor tissue from sampling region 4. Documented subset: tumor region T4, right-lateral pole. The CDR3 region has the DNA TGTGCCAGCAGTCCCAGGACTAGCGGGAGAGCAAATGAGCAGTTCTCC. Encoded protein: CASSPRTSGRANEQFS.